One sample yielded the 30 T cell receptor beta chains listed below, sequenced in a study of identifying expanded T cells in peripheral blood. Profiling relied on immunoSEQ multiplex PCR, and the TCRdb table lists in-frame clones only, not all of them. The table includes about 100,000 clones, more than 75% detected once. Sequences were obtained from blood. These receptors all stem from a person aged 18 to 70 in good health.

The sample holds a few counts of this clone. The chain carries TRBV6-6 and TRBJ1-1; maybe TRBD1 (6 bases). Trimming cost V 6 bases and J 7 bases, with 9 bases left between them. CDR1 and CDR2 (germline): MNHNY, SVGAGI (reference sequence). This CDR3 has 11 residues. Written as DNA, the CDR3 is TGTGCCAGCAGACAGGACAGTGAAGCTTTCTTT. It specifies CASRQDSEAFF.

Here the CDR3 DNA reads TGTGCCAGCAGCGGGACAGGGAACCAGCCCCAGCATTTT. This codes for CASSGTGNQPQHF. This chain connects TRBV13 to TRBJ1-5; TRBD1 aligns across 9 bases. After removal of 5 bases from V and 7 bases from J, the junction contained 3 bases not matched to a gene. Germline CDR1 and CDR2: PRHDT and FYEKMQ (reference sequence). The CDR3 loop spans 13 amino acids.

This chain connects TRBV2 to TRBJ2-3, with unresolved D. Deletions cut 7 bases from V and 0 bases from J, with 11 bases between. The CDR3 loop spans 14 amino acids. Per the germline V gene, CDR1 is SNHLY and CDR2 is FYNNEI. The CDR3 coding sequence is TGTGCCAGCAAGGGTCGTACCAGCACAGATACGCAGTATTTT. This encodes CASKGRTSTDTQYF.

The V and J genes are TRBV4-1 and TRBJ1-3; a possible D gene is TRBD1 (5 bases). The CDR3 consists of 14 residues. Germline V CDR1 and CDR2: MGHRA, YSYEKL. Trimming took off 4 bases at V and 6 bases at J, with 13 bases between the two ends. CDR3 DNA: TGCGCCAGCAGCCGGGGACCGACGGAAAACACCATATATTTT. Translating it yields CASSRGPTENTIYF.

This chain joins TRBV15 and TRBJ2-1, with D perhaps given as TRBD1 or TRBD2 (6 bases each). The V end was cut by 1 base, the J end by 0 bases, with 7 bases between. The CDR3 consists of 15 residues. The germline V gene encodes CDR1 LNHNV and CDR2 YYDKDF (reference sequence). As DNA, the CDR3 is TGTGCCACCAGCAGAGGGGGGGCCTCCTACAATGAGCAGTTCTTC. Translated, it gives CATSRGGASYNEQFF.

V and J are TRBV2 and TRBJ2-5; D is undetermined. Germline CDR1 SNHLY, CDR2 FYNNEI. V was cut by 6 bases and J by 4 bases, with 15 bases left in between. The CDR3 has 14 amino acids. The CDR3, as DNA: TGTGCCAGCAGACAGAGCCACTCGGGAGAGACCCAGTACTTC. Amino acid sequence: CASRQSHSGETQYF.

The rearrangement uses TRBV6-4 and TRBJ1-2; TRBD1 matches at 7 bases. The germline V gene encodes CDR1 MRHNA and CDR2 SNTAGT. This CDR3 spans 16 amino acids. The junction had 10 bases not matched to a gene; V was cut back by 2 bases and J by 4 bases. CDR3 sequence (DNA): TGTGCCAGCAGTGACACCGCACAGGGGACCCCCTATGGCTACACCTTC. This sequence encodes CASSDTAQGTPYGYTF.

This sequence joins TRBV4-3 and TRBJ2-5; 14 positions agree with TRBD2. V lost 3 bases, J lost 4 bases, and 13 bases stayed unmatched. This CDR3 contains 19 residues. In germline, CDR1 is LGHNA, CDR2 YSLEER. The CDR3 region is CASSQSWGLAGVVGETQYF. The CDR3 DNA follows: TGCGCCAGCAGCCAGTCATGGGGACTAGCGGGGGTAGTAGGAGAGACCCAGTACTTC.

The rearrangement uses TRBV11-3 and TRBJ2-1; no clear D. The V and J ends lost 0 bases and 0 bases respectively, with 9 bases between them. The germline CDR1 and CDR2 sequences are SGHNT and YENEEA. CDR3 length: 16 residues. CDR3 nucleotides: TGTGCCAGCAGCTTAGATCTGCAGAGCTCCTACAATGAGCAGTTCTTC. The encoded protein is CASSLDLQSSYNEQFF.

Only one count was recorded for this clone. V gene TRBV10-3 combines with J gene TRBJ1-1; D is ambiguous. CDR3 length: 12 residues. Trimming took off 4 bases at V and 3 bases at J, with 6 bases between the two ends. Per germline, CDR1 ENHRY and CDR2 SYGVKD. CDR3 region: CAISGYHTEAFF. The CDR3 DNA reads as TGTGCCATCAGTGGGTACCACACTGAAGCTTTCTTT.

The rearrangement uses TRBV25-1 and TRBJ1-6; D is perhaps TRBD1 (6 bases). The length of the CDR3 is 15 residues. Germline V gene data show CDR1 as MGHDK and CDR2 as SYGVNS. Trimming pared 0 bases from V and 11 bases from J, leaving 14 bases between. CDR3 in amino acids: CASSEYFPSGAPLHF. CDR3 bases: TGTGCCAGCAGTGAATATTTTCCGTCAGGGGCACCCCTCCACTTT.

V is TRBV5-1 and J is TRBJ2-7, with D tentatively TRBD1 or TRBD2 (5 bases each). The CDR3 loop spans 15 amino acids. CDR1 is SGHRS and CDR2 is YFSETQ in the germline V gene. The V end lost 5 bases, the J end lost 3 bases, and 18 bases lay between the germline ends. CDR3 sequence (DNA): TGCGCCAGCAGTTCGGAGGAGAAGGGGCTCTACGAGCAGTACTTC. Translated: CASSSEEKGLYEQYF.

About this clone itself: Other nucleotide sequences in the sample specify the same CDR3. In DNA, the CDR3 is TGCGCCAGCAGCCAGGCGGGGTCCGGGAACACTGAAGCTTTCTTT. It translates to CASSQAGSGNTEAFF. This rearrangement joins TRBV4-3 to TRBJ1-1; D remains unclear. The V and J ends lost 3 bases and 1 base respectively, with 12 bases between them. The CDR3 spans 15 residues. Germline V gene sequence: CDR1 LGHNA, CDR2 YSLEER.

This chain's CDR3 is CASSLSARAWMQNIQYF. The CDR3 DNA follows: TGTGCCAGCAGCTTAAGTGCCCGGGCCTGGATGCAAAACATTCAGTACTTC. This chain joins TRBV5-6 and TRBJ2-4; no firm D call. Trimming cost V 2 bases and J 5 bases, with 20 bases left between them. The CDR3 is made up of 17 amino acids. Germline CDR1 SGHDT, CDR2 YYEEEE.

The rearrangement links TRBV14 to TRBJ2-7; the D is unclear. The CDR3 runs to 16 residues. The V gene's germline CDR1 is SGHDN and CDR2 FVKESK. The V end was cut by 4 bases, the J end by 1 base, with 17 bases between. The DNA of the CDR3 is TGTGCCAGCAGCCCTTCGACTCCCTGGAGTTCCTACGAGCAGTACTTC. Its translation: CASSPSTPWSSYEQYF.

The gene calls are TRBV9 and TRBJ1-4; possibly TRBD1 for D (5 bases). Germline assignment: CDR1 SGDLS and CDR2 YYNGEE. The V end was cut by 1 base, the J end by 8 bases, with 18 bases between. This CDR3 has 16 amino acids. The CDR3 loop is CASSVKGTPQREKLFF. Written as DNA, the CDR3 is TGTGCCAGCAGCGTAAAAGGGACCCCACAACGGGAAAAACTGTTTTTT. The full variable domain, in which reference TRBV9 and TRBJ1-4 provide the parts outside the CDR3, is DSGVTQTPKHLITATGQRVTLRCSPRSGDLSVYWYQQSLDQGLQFLIQYYNGEERAKGNILERFSAQQFPDLHSELNLSSLELGDSALYFCASSVKGTPQREKLFFGSGTQLSVL.

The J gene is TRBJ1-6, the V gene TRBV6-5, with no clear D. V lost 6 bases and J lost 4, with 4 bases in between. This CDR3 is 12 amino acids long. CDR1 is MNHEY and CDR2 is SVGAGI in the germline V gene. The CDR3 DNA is TGTGCCAGCAGCCAATATAATTCACCCCTCCACTTT. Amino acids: CASSQYNSPLHF.

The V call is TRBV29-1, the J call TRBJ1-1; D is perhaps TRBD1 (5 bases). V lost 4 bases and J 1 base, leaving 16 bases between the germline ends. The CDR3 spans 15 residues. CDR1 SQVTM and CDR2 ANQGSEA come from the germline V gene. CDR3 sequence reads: CSVVRFGGRNTEAFF. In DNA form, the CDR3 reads TGCAGCGTTGTTCGTTTTGGGGGAAGGAACACTGAAGCTTTCTTT.

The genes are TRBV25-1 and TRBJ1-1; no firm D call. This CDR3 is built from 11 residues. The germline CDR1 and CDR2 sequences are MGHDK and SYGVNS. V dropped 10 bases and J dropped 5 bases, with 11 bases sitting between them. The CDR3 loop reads CAIRRVTEAFF. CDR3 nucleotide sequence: TGTGCCATCCGACGTGTAACTGAAGCTTTCTTT.

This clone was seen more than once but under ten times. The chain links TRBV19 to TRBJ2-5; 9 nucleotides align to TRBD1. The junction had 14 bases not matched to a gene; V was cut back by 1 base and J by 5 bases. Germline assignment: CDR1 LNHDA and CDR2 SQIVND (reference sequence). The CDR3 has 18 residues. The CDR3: CASSIATRQGGFGETQYF. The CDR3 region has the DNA TGTGCCAGTAGTATAGCTACCCGACAGGGGGGTTTTGGGGAGACCCAGTACTTC. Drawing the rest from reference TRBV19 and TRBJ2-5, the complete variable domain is DGGITQSPKYLFRKEGQNVTLSCEQNLNHDAMYWYRQDPGQGLRLIYYSQIVNDFQKGDIAEGYSVSREKKESFPLTVTSAQKNPTAFYLCASSIATRQGGFGETQYFGPGTRLLVL.

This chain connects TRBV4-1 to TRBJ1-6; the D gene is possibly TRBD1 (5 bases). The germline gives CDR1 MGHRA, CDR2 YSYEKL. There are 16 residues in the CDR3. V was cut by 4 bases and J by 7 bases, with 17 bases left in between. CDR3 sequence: CASSPDSAGWNSPLHF. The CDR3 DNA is TGCGCCAGCAGCCCTGACTCTGCAGGGTGGAATTCACCCCTCCACTTT.

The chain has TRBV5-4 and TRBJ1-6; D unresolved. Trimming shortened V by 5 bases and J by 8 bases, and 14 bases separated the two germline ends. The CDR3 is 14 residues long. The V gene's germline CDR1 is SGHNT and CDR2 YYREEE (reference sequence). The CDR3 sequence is CASRMWIPDSPLHF. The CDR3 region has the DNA TGTGCCAGCAGAATGTGGATCCCCGATTCACCCCTCCACTTT.

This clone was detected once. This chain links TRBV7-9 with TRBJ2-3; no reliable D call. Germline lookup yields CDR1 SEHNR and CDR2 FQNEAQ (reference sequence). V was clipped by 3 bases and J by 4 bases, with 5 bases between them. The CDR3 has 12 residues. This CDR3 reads CASSLSSDTQYF. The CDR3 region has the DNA TGTGCCAGCAGCTTGAGTTCAGATACGCAGTATTTT.

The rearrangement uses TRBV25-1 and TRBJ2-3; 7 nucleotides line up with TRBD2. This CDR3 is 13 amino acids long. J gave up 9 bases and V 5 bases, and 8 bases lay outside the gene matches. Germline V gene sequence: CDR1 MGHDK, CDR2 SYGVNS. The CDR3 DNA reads TGTGCCAGCAGTCAAACAGCGGGGACGACGCAGTATTTT. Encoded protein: CASSQTAGTTQYF.

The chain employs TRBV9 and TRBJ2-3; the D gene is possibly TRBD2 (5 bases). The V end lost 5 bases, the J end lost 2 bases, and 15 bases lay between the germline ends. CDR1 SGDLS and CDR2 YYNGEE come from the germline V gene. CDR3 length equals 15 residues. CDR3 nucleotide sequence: TGTGCCAGCAGTCTGCGCGAGGGCACCACAGATACGCAGTATTTT. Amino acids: CASSLREGTTDTQYF.

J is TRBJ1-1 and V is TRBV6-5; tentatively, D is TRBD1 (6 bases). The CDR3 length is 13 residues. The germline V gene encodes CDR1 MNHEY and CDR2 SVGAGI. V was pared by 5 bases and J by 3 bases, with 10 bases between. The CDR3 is CASSRRGDTEAFF. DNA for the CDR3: TGTGCCAGCAGTCGGAGGGGGGACACTGAAGCTTTCTTT.

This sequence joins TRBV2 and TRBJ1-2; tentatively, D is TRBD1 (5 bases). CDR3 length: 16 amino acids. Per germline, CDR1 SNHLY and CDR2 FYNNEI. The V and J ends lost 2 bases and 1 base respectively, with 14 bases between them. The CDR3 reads CASSERATEINYGYTF. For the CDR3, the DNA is TGTGCCAGCAGTGAACGGGCGACAGAAATTAACTATGGCTACACCTTC.

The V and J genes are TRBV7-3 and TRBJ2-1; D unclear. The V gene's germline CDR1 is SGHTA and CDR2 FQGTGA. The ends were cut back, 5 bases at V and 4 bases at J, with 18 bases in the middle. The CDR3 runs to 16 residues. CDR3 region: CASSRLLQPRYNEQFF. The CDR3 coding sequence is TGTGCCAGCAGCCGTCTCCTACAGCCACGTTACAATGAGCAGTTCTTC.

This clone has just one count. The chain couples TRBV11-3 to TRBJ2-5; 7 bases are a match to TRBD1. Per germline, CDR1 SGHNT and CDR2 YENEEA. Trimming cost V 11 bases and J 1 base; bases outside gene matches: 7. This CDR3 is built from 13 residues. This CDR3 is CASTRTGQETQYF. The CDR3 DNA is TGTGCCTCCACGAGGACAGGCCAAGAGACCCAGTACTTC.

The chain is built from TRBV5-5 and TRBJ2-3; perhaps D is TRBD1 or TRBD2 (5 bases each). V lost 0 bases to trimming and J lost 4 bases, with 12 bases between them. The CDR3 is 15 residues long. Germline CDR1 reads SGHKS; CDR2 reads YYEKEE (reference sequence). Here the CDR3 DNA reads TGTGCCAGCAGCTTGGGGGACGGTTCAGCAGATACGCAGTATTTT. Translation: CASSLGDGSADTQYF. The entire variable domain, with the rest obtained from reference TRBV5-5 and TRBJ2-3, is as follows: DAGVTQSPTHLIKTRGQQVTLRCSPISGHKSVSWYQQVLGQGPQFIFQYYEKEERGRGNFPDRFSARQFPNYSSELNVNALLLGDSALYLCASSLGDGSADTQYFGPGTRLTVL.